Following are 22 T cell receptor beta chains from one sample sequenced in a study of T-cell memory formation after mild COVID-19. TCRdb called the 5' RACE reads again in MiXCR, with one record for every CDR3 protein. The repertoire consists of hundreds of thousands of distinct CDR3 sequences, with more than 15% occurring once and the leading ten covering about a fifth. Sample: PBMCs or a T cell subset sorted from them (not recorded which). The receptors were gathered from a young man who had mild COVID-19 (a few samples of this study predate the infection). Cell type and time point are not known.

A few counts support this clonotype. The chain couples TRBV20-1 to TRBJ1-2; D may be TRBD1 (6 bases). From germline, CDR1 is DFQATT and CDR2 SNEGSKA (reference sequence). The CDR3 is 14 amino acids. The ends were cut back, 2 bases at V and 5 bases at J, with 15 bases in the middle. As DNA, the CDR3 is TGCAGTGCTAGACCCTTGAGGGACACTTATGGCTACACCTTC. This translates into CSARPLRDTYGYTF.

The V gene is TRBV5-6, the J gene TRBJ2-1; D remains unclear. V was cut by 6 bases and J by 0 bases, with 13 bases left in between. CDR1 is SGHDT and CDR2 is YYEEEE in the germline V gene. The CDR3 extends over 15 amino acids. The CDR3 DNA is TGTGCCAGCATTTCTACGGTAAACTCCTACAATGAGCAGTTCTTC. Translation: CASISTVNSYNEQFF.

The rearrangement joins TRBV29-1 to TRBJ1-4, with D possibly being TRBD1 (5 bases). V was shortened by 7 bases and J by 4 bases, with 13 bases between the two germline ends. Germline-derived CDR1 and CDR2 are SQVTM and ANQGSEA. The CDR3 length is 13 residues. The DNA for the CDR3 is TGCAGCGCTGGGGGTTTGAGTAATGAAAAACTGTTTTTT. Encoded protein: CSAGGLSNEKLFF.

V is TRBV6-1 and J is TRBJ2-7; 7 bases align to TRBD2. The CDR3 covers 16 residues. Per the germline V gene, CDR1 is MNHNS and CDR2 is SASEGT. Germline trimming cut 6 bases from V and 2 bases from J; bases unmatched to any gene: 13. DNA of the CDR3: TGTGCCAGCAGGATTGGGGGAGGGATTGGAACCTACGAGCAGTACGTC. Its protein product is CASRIGGGIGTYEQYV.

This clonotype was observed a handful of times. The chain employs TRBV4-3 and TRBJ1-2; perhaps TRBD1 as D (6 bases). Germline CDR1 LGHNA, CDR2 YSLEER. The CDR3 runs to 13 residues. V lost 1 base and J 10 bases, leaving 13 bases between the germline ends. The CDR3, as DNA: TGCGCCAGCAGCCAAGTCGGTGCAGGGGACTACACCTTC. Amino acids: CASSQVGAGDYTF.

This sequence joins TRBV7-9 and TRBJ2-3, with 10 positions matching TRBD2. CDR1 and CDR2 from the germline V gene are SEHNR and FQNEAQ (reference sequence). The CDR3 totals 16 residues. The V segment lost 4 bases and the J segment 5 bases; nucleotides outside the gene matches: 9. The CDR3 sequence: CASSSPSGGLRDTQYF. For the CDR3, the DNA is TGTGCCAGCAGCTCCCCTAGCGGGGGCCTGCGAGATACGCAGTATTTT.

This CDR3 is CASSQDGRNTEAFF. CDR3 DNA sequence: TGCGCCAGCAGCCAAGATGGCAGGAACACTGAAGCTTTCTTT. This chain uses TRBV4-3 with TRBJ1-1; D ambiguous. From germline, CDR1 is LGHNA and CDR2 YSLEER. The CDR3 is 14 amino acids. With 0 bases removed from V and 1 base from J, the gap between germline ends came to 6 bases.

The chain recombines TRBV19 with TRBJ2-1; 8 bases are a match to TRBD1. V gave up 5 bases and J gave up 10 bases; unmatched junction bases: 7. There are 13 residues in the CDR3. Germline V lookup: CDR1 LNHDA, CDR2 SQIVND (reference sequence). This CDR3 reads CASSLQGVGEQFF. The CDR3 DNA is TGTGCCAGTAGTCTACAGGGGGTGGGGGAGCAGTTCTTC.

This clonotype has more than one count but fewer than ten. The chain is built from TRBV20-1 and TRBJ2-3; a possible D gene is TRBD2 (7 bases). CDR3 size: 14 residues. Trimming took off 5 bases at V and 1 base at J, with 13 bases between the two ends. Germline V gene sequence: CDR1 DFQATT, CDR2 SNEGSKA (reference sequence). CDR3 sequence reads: CSAPEGGRTDTQYF. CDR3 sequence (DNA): TGCAGTGCTCCGGAGGGGGGGCGCACAGATACGCAGTATTTT.

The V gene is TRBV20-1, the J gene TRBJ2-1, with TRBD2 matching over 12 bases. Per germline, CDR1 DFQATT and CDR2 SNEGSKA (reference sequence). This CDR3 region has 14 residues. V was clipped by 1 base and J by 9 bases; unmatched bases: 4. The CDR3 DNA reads TGCAGTGCTAGAGTGACTAGCGGGGGCGGTGAGCAGTTCTTC. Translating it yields CSARVTSGGGEQFF.

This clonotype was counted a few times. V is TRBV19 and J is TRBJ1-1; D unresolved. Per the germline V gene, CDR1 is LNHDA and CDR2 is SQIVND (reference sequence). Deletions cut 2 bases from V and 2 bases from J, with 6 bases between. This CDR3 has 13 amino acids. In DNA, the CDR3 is TGTGCCAGTAGTATACAGGTAAACACTGAAGCTTTCTTT. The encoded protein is CASSIQVNTEAFF.

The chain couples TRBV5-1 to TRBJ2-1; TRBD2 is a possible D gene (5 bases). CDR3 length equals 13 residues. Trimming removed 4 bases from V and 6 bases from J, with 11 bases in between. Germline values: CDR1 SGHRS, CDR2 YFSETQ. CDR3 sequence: CASSPERFNEQFF. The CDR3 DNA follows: TGCGCCAGCAGCCCGGAGCGGTTCAATGAGCAGTTCTTC.

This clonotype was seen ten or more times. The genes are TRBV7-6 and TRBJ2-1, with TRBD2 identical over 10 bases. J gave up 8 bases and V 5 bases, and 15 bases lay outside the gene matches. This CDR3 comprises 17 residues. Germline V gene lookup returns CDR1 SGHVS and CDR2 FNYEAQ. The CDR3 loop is CASSRSGGPPSMDEQFF. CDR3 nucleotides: TGTGCCAGCAGCCGTAGCGGGGGGCCTCCCTCGATGGATGAGCAGTTCTTC.

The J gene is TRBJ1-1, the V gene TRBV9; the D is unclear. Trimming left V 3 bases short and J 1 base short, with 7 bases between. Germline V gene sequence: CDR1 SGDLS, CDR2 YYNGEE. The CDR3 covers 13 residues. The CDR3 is CASSGKENTEAFF. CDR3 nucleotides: TGTGCCAGCAGCGGTAAAGAGAACACTGAAGCTTTCTTT. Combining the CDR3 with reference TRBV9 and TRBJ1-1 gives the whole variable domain DSGVTQTPKHLITATGQRVTLRCSPRSGDLSVYWYQQSLDQGLQFLIQYYNGEERAKGNILERFSAQQFPDLHSELNLSSLELGDSALYFCASSGKENTEAFFGQGTRLTVV.

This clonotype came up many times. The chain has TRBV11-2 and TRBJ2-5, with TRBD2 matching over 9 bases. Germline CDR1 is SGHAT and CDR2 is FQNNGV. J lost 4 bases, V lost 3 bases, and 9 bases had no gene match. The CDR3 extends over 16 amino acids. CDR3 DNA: TGTGCCAGCAGCTTTTACCCTAGCGGGGAGGGAGAGACCCAGTACTTC. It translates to CASSFYPSGEGETQYF.

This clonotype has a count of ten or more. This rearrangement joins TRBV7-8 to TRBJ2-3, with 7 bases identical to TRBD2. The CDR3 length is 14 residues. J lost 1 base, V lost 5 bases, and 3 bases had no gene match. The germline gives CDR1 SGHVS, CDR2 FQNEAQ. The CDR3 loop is CASSARGGTDTQYF. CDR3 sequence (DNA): TGTGCCAGCAGCGCCCGGGGGGGCACAGATACGCAGTATTTT.

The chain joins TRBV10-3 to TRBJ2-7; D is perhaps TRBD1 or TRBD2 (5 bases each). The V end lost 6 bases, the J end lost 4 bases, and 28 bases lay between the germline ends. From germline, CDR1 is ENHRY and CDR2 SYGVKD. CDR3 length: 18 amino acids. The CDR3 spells CAIRPGTPSFQGGYEQYF. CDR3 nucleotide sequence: TGTGCCATCAGACCTGGGACCCCCTCGTTTCAAGGCGGTTACGAGCAGTACTTC.

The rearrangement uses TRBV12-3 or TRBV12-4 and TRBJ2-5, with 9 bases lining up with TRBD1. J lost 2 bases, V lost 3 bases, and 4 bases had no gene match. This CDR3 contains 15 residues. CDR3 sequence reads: CASSFRDREQETQYF. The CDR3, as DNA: TGTGCCAGCAGTTTCCGGGACAGGGAACAAGAGACCCAGTACTTC.

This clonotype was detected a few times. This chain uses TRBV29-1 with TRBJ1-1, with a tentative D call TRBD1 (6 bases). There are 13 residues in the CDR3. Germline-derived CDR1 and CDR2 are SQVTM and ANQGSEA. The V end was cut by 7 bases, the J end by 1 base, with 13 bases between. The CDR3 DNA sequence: TGCAGCGGTTCAGGACAGACGAACACTGAAGCTTTCTTT. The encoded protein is CSGSGQTNTEAFF. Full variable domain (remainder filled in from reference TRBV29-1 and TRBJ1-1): SAVISQKPSRDICQRGTSLTIQCQVDSQVTMMFWYRQQPGQSLTLIATANQGSEATYESGFVIDKFPISRPNLTFSTLTVSNMSPEDSSIYLCSGSGQTNTEAFFGQGTRLTVV.

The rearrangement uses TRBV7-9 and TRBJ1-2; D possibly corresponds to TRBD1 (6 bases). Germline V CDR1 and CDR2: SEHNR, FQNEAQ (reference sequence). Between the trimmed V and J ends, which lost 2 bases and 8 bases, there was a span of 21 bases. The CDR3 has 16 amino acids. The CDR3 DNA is TGTGCCAGCAGCTTAATGAGACAGGAGAGGATACGAGGCTACACCTTC. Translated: CASSLMRQERIRGYTF. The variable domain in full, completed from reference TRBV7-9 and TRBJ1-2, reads DTGVSQNPRHKITKRGQNVTFRCDPISEHNRLYWYRQTLGQGPEFLTYFQNEAQLEKSRLLSDRFSAERPKGSFSTLEIQRTEQGDSAMYLCASSLMRQERIRGYTFGSGTRLTVV.

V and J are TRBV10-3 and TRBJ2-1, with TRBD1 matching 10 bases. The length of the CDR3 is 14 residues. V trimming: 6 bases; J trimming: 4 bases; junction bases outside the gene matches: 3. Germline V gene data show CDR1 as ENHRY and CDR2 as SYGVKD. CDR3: CAISRDRGYNEQFF. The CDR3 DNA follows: TGTGCCATCAGCCGGGACAGGGGATACAATGAGCAGTTCTTC.

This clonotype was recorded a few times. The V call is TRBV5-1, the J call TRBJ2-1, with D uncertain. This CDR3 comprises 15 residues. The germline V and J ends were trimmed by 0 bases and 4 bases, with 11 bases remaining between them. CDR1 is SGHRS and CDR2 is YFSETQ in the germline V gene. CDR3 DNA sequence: TGCGCCAGCAGCTTGGAAGGGCCCAATTACAATGAGCAGTTCTTC. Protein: CASSLEGPNYNEQFF.